This is a list of T cell receptor beta chains from one sample in a study of blood T cell repertoires in COVID-19. Clones were read by immunoSEQ multiplex PCR, and TCRdb kept only the in-frame ones, dropping some. This sample yields hundreds of thousands of clones, of which over 75% are seen a single time; around a tenth belongs to the top ten. Source material: PBMCs or T cells enriched from blood (not recorded which). The receptor source for this set is a middle-aged woman who had recovered from COVID-19. CDR3s include the opening cysteine and the closing phenylalanine or tryptophan. The D gene is left open where the match is weak. Some rows have no size entry. The others give once, few or many, or a class for an expanded clone.

CDR3 length,clone size,J gene,D gene,V gene,CDR3 DNA,CDR3 protein
15,.,TRBJ2-1,TRBD2,TRBV5-8,TGTGCCAGCAGCTTCGTCGCGGGGGGGCCTAATGAGCAGTTCTTC,CASSFVAGGPNEQFF
14,.,TRBJ1-1,TRBD1,TRBV29-1,TGCAGCGTTCAGACAGGGGGCGCAAACACTGAAGCTTTCTTT,CSVQTGGANTEAFF
14,.,TRBJ1-2,.,TRBV24-1,TGTGCCACCAGTGAGTCCCACAGGGCCCGCGGCTACACCTTC,CATSESHRARGYTF
14,few,TRBJ2-3,.,TRBV27,TGTGCCAGCAGTTTAGGGGGGGGCCGGGATACGCAGTATTTT,CASSLGGGRDTQYF
12,.,TRBJ1-5,.,TRBV10-3,TGTGCCATCAGTTCCGACAGCCAGCCCCAGCATTTT,CAISSDSQPQHF
15,.,TRBJ2-3,.,TRBV3-1/TRBV3-2,TGTGCCAGCAACAGAGCGGGTTTGGGGACAGATACGCAGTATTTT,CASNRAGLGTDTQYF
14,.,TRBJ2-3,.,TRBV10-1,TGCGCCAGCAGTGGAGTCGGCGGGGAAGATACGCAGTATTTT,CASSGVGGEDTQYF
14,.,TRBJ2-3,.,TRBV7-3,TGTGCCAGCAGCACCCAACGATCTAGTGACACGCAGTATTTT,CASSTQRSSDTQYF
15,.,TRBJ2-7,TRBD2,TRBV11-2,TGTGCCAGCAGCCCACTAGCGGGAGGGCCCAACGAGCAGTACTTC,CASSPLAGGPNEQYF
13,.,TRBJ2-1,TRBD2,TRBV7-9,TGTGCCAGCAGCCCGGGGACTACCAATGAGCAGTTCTTC,CASSPGTTNEQFF
15,.,TRBJ1-6,TRBD1,TRBV30,TGTGCCTGGAGACCCACTGACAGGGTAAATTCACCCCTCCACTTT,CAWRPTDRVNSPLHF
14,once,TRBJ1-1,.,TRBV7-2,TGTGCCAGCAGCTTGGCAGGGTTAACGCCTGAAGCTTTCTTT,CASSLAGLTPEAFF
17,.,TRBJ2-7,TRBD2,TRBV7-9,TGTGCCAGCAGCCCTCTCCCAGCGGGAGGGTCCCTTTACGAGCAGTACTTC,CASSPLPAGGSLYEQYF
14,.,TRBJ2-2,.,TRBV30,TGTGCCTGGAGGGGGGCCTCTCCTACCGGGGAGCTGTTTTTT,CAWRGASPTGELFF
13,few,TRBJ2-7,TRBD1,TRBV11-3,TGTGCCAGCAGCAGGGACAGGGACTACGAGCAGTACTTC,CASSRDRDYEQYF
13,.,TRBJ2-7,.,TRBV10-3,TGTGCCACCAACGTCGGTATTGCTTACGAGCAGTACTTC,CATNVGIAYEQYF
12,.,TRBJ1-2,.,TRBV6-2/TRBV6-3,TGTGCCAGCAGTTACGGCCCGTATGGCTACACCTTC,CASSYGPYGYTF
15,.,TRBJ1-1,TRBD1,TRBV9,TGTGCCAGCAGCGGAGGGACAGGGGTGAACACTGAAGCTTTCTTT,CASSGGTGVNTEAFF
13,once,TRBJ2-1,.,TRBV19,TGTGCCAGTAGTATATCGAGGTGGAATGAGCAGTTCTTC,CASSISRWNEQFF
13,.,TRBJ1-4,.,TRBV6-5,TGTGCCAGCACTCTCAGGGATAATGAAAAACTGTTTTTT,CASTLRDNEKLFF
15,.,TRBJ1-4,.,TRBV7-2,TGTGCCAGCAGCTTAAAGGGGGGGGACGGCGAAAAACTGTTTTTT,CASSLKGGDGEKLFF
13,.,TRBJ2-7,.,TRBV9,TGTGCCAGCAGCTCTAAGGACAGATACGAGCAGTACTTC,CASSSKDRYEQYF
18,.,TRBJ2-4,TRBD2,TRBV5-6,TGTGCCAGCAGCTTTATGGGACTAGCGGGAGCAGGCAAAAACATTCAGTACTTC,CASSFMGLAGAGKNIQYF
17,.,TRBJ2-1,.,TRBV13,TGTGCCAGCAGCCCCCGGGGTGTCCGCGGCCGCCATTTTGAGCAGTTCTTC,CASSPRGVRGRHFEQFF
13,.,TRBJ2-1,TRBD2,TRBV9,TGTGCCAGCAGCGTGGCGGGGGGAAATGAGCAGTTCTTC,CASSVAGGNEQFF
16,.,TRBJ2-7,.,TRBV24-1,TGTGCCACCAGTGATTTGCAGAGGGAGAAAGGCTACGAGCAGTACTTC,CATSDLQREKGYEQYF
17,once,TRBJ1-2,TRBD1,TRBV7-8,TGTGCCAGCAGCTTATTATCCAGGGGGCTTTCGGCGGGTGGCTACACCTTC,CASSLLSRGLSAGGYTF
13,.,TRBJ2-3,.,TRBV18,TGTGCCAGCTCACCCCTCGCGCTACGGGGGCAGTATTTT,CASSPLALRGQYF
13,.,TRBJ2-5,.,TRBV29-1,TGCAGCGTTTCCACCGCACAGGTCGGGACCCAGTACTTC,CSVSTAQVGTQYF
11,.,TRBJ2-2,.,TRBV7-9,TGTGCCAGCAGCTCCTGCGGGGAGCTGTTTTTT,CASSSCGELFF
14,.,TRBJ1-2,TRBD1,TRBV18,TGTGCCAGCTCACCATCGGGACAGGACTATGGCTACACCTTC,CASSPSGQDYGYTF
14,.,TRBJ1-2,TRBD1,TRBV6-5,TGTGCCAGCAGTTACGGCGACAGGGGGCTTGGCTACACCTTC,CASSYGDRGLGYTF
12,few,TRBJ1-2,.,TRBV29-1,TGCAGCGTTGCAGCGGATAACTATGGCTACACCTTC,CSVAADNYGYTF
17,.,TRBJ2-6,.,TRBV27,TGTGCCAGCAGTTTTGGGACTGGGTCCTCTGGGGCCAACGTCCTGACTTTC,CASSFGTGSSGANVLTF
14,.,TRBJ1-1,TRBD1,TRBV7-2,TGTGCCAGCAGCTTATTTGACAGGGGAGGTGAAGCTTTCTTT,CASSLFDRGGEAFF
15,.,TRBJ1-2,.,TRBV6-1,TGTGCCAGCAGTGAAAACCCAGGGGAGAACTATGGCTACACCTTC,CASSENPGENYGYTF
11,.,TRBJ1-2,.,TRBV29-1,TGCAGCTCCCCGGGGTATGATGGCTACACCTTC,CSSPGYDGYTF
15,.,TRBJ2-3,TRBD2,TRBV18,TGTGCCAGCTCACCACCGGGACTACGGGGAGATACGCAGTATTTT,CASSPPGLRGDTQYF
15,.,TRBJ2-1,TRBD2,TRBV11-2,TGTGCCAGCAGCTTCCCACTAGCGGGGTACAATGAGCAGTTCTTC,CASSFPLAGYNEQFF
16,once,TRBJ2-2,TRBD2,TRBV11-2,TGTGCCAGCAGCTTAGTTAGCGGGGTACGCGGCGGGGAGCTGTTTTTT,CASSLVSGVRGGELFF
15,few,TRBJ1-3,TRBD1,TRBV20-1,TGCAGTGCTGGTGGGGGACAGGGGGATGGAAACACCATATATTTT,CSAGGGQGDGNTIYF
13,few,TRBJ1-1,.,TRBV12-3/TRBV12-4,TGTGCCAGCAGTTGGGGGGGTGACACTGAAGCTTTCTTT,CASSWGGDTEAFF
14,.,TRBJ2-5,.,TRBV6-6,TGTGCCAGCACGCGCGGGACCAACGAAGAGACCCAGTACTTC,CASTRGTNEETQYF
17,.,TRBJ1-4,.,TRBV25-1,TGTGCCAGCAGTGAATGGCGGTCTGGATCCTCTAATGAAAAACTGTTTTTT,CASSEWRSGSSNEKLFF
14,once,TRBJ2-3,.,TRBV9,TGTGCCAGCAGCGTAGCTACGGTTGCAGATACGCAGTATTTT,CASSVATVADTQYF